This TCR beta chain was sequenced for a study of shared T cell receptors in the human thymus. Germline V lookup: CDR1 SGHDT, CDR2 YYEEEE. Trimming cost V 6 bases and J 5 bases, with 20 bases left between them. The CDR3 runs to 15 residues. Method: immunoSEQ multiplex PCR; TCRdb's copy keeps in-frame clones and lacks some. The table lists some 700,000 clones, approximately 85% of them singletons, with 0.0095% to 0.013% in the top ten. The data also belong to a second study, concerning human thymus T cells. This second study notes: Among the donors, all were healthy Finnish infants having corrective surgery for congenital heart defects. Surgeons resected thymus tissue during corrective heart surgery. What appeared biased in thymic and blood repertoires was the usage of V and J genes. Related work found strong thymic repertoire overlap between unrelated individuals.

This TCR was sampled from a girl less than two years old with a congenital heart defect. This chain uses TRBV5-6 with TRBJ1-1; the D gene is possibly TRBD1 (6 bases). The sample consisted of thymocytes. The CDR3 DNA follows: TGTGCCAGCACCCGGGGGGGCAGAGGGGGGACTGAAGCTTTCTTT. Encoded protein: CASTRGGRGGTEAFF.